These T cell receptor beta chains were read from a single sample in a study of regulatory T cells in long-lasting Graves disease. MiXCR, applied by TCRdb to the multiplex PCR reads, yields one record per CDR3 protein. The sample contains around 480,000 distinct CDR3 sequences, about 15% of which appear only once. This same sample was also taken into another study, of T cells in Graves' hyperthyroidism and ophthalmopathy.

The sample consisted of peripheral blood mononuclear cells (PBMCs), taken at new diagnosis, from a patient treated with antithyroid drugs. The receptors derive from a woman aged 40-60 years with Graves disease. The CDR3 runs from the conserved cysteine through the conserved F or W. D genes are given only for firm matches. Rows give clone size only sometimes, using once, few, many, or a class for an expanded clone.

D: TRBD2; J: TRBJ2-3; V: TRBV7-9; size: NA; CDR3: CAVPGGAGDTQYF; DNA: TGTGCCGTCCCGGGGGGGGCTGGAGATACGCAGTATTTT
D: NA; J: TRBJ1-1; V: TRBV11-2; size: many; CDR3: CASSPPGWGKENTEAFF; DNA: TGTGCCAGCAGCCCACCAGGATGGGGGAAAGAGAACACTGAAGCTTTCTTT
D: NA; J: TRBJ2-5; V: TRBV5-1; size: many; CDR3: CASTMEGGETQYF; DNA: TGCGCCAGCACCATGGAGGGAGGAGAGACCCAGTACTTC
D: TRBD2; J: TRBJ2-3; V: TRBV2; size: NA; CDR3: CASSQLAGNTDTQYF; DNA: TGTGCCAGCAGTCAACTAGCGGGGAACACAGATACGCAGTATTTT
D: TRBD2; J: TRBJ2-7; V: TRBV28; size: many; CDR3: CATSSGVAYEQYF; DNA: TGTGCCACCTCGAGCGGGGTAGCCTACGAGCAGTACTTC
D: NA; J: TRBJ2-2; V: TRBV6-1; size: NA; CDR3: CASSTGANTGELFF; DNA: TGTGCCAGCAGTACGGGGGCGAACACCGGGGAGCTGTTTTTT
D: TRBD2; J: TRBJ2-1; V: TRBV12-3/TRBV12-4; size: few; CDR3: CASRRPGLVNEQFF; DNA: TGTGCCAGCAGACGACCGGGACTAGTAAATGAGCAGTTCTTC
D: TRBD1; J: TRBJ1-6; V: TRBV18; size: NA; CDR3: CASSPQGTGDSPLHF; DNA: TGTGCCAGCTCACCACAAGGGACAGGGGATTCACCCCTCCACTTT
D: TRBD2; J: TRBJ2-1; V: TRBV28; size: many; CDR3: CASSSVSDSGAYNEQFF; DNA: TGTGCCAGCAGTTCCGTTTCCGATAGCGGGGCATACAATGAGCAGTTCTTC
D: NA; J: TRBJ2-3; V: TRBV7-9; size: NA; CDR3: CASSLAGSGGTDTQYF; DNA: TGCGCCAGCAGCTTGGCCGGCTCCGGGGGCACAGATACGCAGTATTTT
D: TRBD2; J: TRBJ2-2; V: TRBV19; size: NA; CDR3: CASNKWTSGGNTGELFF; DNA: TGTGCCAGTAATAAATGGACTAGCGGGGGGAACACCGGGGAGCTGTTTTTT
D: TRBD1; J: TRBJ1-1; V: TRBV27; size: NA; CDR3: CASSPGTGVDTEAFF; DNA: TGTGCCAGCAGTCCCGGGACAGGAGTTGACACTGAAGCTTTCTTT
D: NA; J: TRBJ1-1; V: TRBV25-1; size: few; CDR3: CASSEDGYWNTEAFF; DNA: TGTGCCAGCAGTGAAGACGGGTACTGGAACACTGAAGCTTTCTTT
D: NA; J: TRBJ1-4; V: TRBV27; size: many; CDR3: CASSPQGINEKLFF; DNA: TGTGCCAGCAGTCCCCAGGGTATTAATGAAAAACTGTTTTTT
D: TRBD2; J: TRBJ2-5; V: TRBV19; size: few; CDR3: CASSRGLAGGFGETQYF; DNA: TGTGCCAGTAGTAGGGGACTAGCGGGCGGGTTCGGAGAGACCCAGTACTTC
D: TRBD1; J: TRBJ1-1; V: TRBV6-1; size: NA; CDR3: CASRDREIGTEAFF; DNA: TGTGCCAGCAGAGACAGGGAAATTGGCACTGAAGCTTTCTTT
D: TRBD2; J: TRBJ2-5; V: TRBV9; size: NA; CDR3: CASSVGFGLAGEQETQYF; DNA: TGTGCCAGCAGCGTAGGCTTCGGACTAGCGGGGGAGCAAGAGACCCAGTACTTC
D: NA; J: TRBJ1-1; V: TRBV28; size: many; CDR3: CASSLGFATEAFF; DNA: TGTGCCAGCAGTTTAGGGTTCGCCACTGAAGCTTTCTTT
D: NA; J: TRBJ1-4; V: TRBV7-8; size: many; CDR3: CASSTRGGLGEKLFF; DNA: TGTGCCAGCAGCACGAGGGGGGGGCTCGGCGAAAAACTGTTTTTT
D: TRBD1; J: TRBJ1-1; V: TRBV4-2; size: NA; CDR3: CASSQEITGTGDTEAFF; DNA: TGTGCCAGCAGCCAAGAAATCACCGGGACAGGGGACACTGAAGCTTTCTTT
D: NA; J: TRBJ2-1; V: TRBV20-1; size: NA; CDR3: CSARGQGLYNEQFF; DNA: TGCAGTGCTAGAGGGCAGGGGCTGTACAATGAGCAGTTCTTC
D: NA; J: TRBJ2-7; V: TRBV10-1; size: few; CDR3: CASSPWGDSTRGEQYF; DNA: TGCGCCAGCAGCCCCTGGGGGGACAGTACCAGGGGGGAGCAGTACTTC
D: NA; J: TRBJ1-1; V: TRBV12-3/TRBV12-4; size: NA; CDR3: CASNMALVNTEAFF; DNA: TGTGCCAGCAACATGGCCCTAGTGAACACTGAAGCTTTCTTT
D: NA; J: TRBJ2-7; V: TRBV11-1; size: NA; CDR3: CASSAQRGASYEQYF; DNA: TGTGCCAGCAGCGCCCAGAGGGGGGCCTCCTACGAGCAGTACTTC
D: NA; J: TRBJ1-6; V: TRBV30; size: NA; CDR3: CAWVARRGYNSPLHF; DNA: TGTGCCTGGGTGGCCCGGAGGGGCTATAATTCACCCCTCCACTTT
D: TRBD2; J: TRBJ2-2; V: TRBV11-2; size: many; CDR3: CASSKELAGGITGELFF; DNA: TGTGCCAGCAGCAAAGAACTAGCGGGGGGCATCACCGGGGAGCTGTTTTTT
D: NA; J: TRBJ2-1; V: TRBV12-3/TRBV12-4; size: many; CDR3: CATISWGSDEQFF; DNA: TGTGCCACCATTAGTTGGGGTTCCGATGAGCAGTTCTTC
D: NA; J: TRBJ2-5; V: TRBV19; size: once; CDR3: CASSQSALAGRPQYF; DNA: TGTGCCAGTAGTCAATCAGCGTTGGCTGGGAGACCCCAGTACTTC
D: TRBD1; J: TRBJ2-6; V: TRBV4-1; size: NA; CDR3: CASSPRTGRPGANVLTF; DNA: TGCGCCAGCAGCCCTCGGACAGGGAGGCCTGGGGCCAACGTCCTGACTTTC
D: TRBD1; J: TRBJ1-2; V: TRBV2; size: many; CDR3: CASVSTGGDYGYTF; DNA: TGTGCCAGCGTCTCGACAGGGGGAGATTATGGCTACACCTTC
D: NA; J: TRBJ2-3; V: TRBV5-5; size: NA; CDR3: CASSFPGGTQYF; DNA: TGTGCCAGCAGCTTCCCCGGGGGTACGCAGTATTTT
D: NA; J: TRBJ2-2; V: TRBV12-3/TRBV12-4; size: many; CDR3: CASSRVGELFF; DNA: TGTGCCAGCAGTAGGGTCGGGGAGCTGTTTTTT
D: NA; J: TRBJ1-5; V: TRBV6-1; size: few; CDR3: CASSEAAVNQLQHF; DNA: TGTGCCAGCAGTGAAGCGGCAGTCAATCAGCTCCAGCATTTT
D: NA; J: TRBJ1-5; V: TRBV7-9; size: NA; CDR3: CASSRGNVMRDRLNQPQHF; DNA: TGCGCCAGCAGTCGAGGGAACGTAATGAGGGACCGTCTCAATCAGCCCCAGCATTTT
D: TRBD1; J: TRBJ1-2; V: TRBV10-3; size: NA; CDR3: CAISGQANYGYTF; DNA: TGTGCCATCAGCGGACAGGCGAACTATGGCTACACCTTC
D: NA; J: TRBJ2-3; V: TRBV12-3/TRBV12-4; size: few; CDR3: CASATLRTDTQYF; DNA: TGTGCCAGCGCCACCCTTAGGACAGATACGCAGTATTTT
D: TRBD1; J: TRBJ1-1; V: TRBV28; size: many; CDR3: CASSATGGGTEAFF; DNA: TGTGCCAGCAGTGCAACAGGGGGGGGGACTGAAGCTTTCTTT
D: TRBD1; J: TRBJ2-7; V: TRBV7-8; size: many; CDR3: CASSLEGGQARPYEQYF; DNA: TGTGCCAGCAGCTTAGAGGGGGGACAGGCCAGACCCTACGAGCAGTACTTC
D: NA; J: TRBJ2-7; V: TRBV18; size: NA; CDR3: CASSIQEPRGEQYF; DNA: TGTGCCAGCTCGATACAGGAACCGCGGGGCGAGCAGTACTTC
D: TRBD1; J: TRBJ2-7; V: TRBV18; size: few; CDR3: CASSAQDRGEQYF; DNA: TGTGCCAGCTCAGCCCAAGACAGGGGCGAGCAGTACTTC
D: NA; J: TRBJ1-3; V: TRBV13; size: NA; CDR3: CASSFSEGQSSGNTIYF; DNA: TGTGCCAGCAGCTTTAGTGAGGGACAATCCTCTGGAAACACCATATATTTT
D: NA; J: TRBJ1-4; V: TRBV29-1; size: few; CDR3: CSVLALGKGQIEKLFF; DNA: TGCAGCGTTCTCGCTCTGGGAAAGGGGCAAATTGAAAAACTGTTTTTT
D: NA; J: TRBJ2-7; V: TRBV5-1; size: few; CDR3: CASSLSLANPIAYEQYF; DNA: TGCGCCAGCAGCTTGTCACTAGCTAACCCTATCGCCTACGAGCAGTACTTC